These 32 T cell receptor beta chains originate from one sample sequenced in a study of T cell changes during pregnancy in multiple sclerosis (dated by TCRdb to between 2018 and 2021). Library preparation used the immunoSEQ multiplex PCR assay. Drawn from immuneACCESS, this table holds only the in-frame rearrangements with V and J called that TCRdb kept. Clones are partly lost; checked studies trace under half to an unresolved V gene and leave the rest unexplained. Across this sample there are some 40,000 clones, with about 87% seen only once. The top ten constitute approximately 0.6% of the sample. This specimen was CD4+ T cells from peripheral blood mononuclear cells, taken before pregnancy. These receptors came from a female donor with multiple sclerosis, enrolled in a pregnancy study.

This clone was seen once. This chain joins TRBV9 and TRBJ2-3; 8 bases align to TRBD2. Germline V lookup: CDR1 SGDLS, CDR2 YYNGEE. V shed 5 bases and J 3 bases; nucleotides not matched to a gene: 8. The CDR3 spans 15 residues. The CDR3 sequence is CASRSGGPGTDTQYF. The CDR3, as DNA: TGTGCCAGCAGATCGGGGGGGCCCGGAACAGATACGCAGTATTTT.

This chain uses TRBV27 with TRBJ1-1; weak D call: TRBD1 (5 bases). The ends were cut back, 5 bases at V and 3 bases at J, with 10 bases in the middle. CDR1 is MNHEY, CDR2 SMNVEV, per germline (reference sequence). There are 13 residues in the CDR3. The CDR3 DNA follows: TGTGCCAGCAGTCGACAGCTTGACACTGAAGCTTTCTTT. This encodes CASSRQLDTEAFF.

The chain combines TRBV4-1 with TRBJ2-7; 7 positions match TRBD2. The CDR3 spans 15 residues. Germline V lookup: CDR1 MGHRA, CDR2 YSYEKL. Unmatched junction bases numbered 6, after V lost 1 base and J lost 3 bases. The CDR3 DNA sequence: TGCGCCAGCAGCCAAGGGTTAGGGGACTACTACGAGCAGTACTTC. It specifies CASSQGLGDYYEQYF.

The chain joins TRBV9 to TRBJ2-1, with 10 bases aligning to TRBD2. The V gene end was trimmed by 4 bases and the J gene end by 8 bases; junction bases not matched to a gene: 9. This CDR3 is 15 amino acids long. Germline CDR1 reads SGDLS; CDR2 reads YYNGEE. As DNA, the CDR3 is TGTGCCAGCAGCTTCGAGCGGGGGGGGCGGGATGAGCAGTTCTTC. Translation gives CASSFERGGRDEQFF.

The J gene is TRBJ2-7, the V gene TRBV7-2, with 8 positions matching TRBD1. The CDR3 is made up of 14 amino acids. Germline V CDR1 and CDR2: SGHTA, FQGNSA. Germline trimming cut 5 bases from V and 7 bases from J; bases unmatched to any gene: 10. As DNA, the CDR3 is TGTGCCAGCAGCATTCGACGACAGGGGAGGGAGCAGTACTTC. This gives the protein CASSIRRQGREQYF.

This chain joins TRBV7-3 and TRBJ2-5; 8 nucleotides align to TRBD1. CDR3 length: 13 amino acids. V lost 5 bases to trimming and J lost 3 bases; unmatched junction nucleotides: 2. In germline, CDR1 is SGHTA, CDR2 FQGTGA. CDR3 coding DNA: TGTGCCAGCAGCCAGGACAGGGAAGAGACCCAGTACTTC. Amino acids: CASSQDREETQYF.

The genes are TRBV21-1 and TRBJ2-5; TRBD1, the table's D call, lacks a check against the DNA. TRBV21-1 is a pseudogene segment. This CDR3 spans 15 amino acids. The CDR3 reads CASSKDPGFQETQYF. The CDR3 DNA reads as TGTGCCAGCAGCAAAGACCCAGGTTTCCAAGAGACCCAGTACTTC.

The rearrangement links TRBV18 to TRBJ2-3; 9 nucleotides agree with TRBD1. The CDR3 length is 14 residues. V lost 3 bases and J lost 5; bases outside the gene matches: 3. CDR1 KGHSH and CDR2 LQKENI come from the germline V gene. CDR3 in amino acids: CASSPKTGGDTQYF. The DNA of the CDR3 is TGTGCCAGCTCACCGAAGACAGGGGGAGATACGCAGTATTTT.

This chain links TRBV2 with TRBJ1-5, with TRBD1 identical over 8 bases. This CDR3 is built from 12 residues. V was pared by 5 bases and J by 16 bases, with 10 bases of the junction left unmatched. Looked up from germline, CDR1 is SNHLY and CDR2 is FYNNEI. CDR3 loop: CASSIGTGPSHF. The CDR3 DNA follows: TGTGCCAGCAGTATCGGGACAGGCCCTTCCCATTTT.

The chain combines TRBV11-3 with TRBJ1-3; weak D call: TRBD1 (6 bases). Per the germline V gene, CDR1 is SGHNT and CDR2 is YENEEA. The CDR3 is 15 residues long. With 5 bases removed from V and 3 bases from J, the gap between germline ends came to 14 bases. Here the CDR3 reads CASSEGGFGGNTIYF. The CDR3 DNA reads TGTGCCAGCAGCGAAGGGGGTTTCGGTGGAAACACCATATATTTT.

The rearrangement joins TRBV4-1 to TRBJ1-2; a possible D gene is TRBD1 (5 bases). Germline CDR1 MGHRA, CDR2 YSYEKL. V gave up 1 base and J gave up 4 bases, with 13 bases separating them. The CDR3 sequence is 15 residues long. CDR3 protein: CASSQASRAVYGYTF. The CDR3 DNA follows: TGCGCCAGCAGCCAAGCAAGCAGGGCGGTCTATGGCTACACCTTC.

The V call is TRBV21-1, the J call TRBJ1-1. TRBV21-1 is noted as a pseudogene. This CDR3 is 13 amino acids long. The CDR3: CASSKPKSPEAFF. CDR3 bases: TGTGCCAGCAGCAAACCTAAATCCCCTGAAGCTTTCTTT.

The CDR3 reads CASSFGQGNEQFF. The CDR3 nucleotides read TGCGCCAGCAGCTTCGGCCAGGGCAATGAGCAGTTCTTC. The genes are TRBV5-1 and TRBJ2-1, with a possible D match to TRBD1 (5 bases). The CDR3 loop spans 13 amino acids. V lost 2 bases to trimming and J lost 6 bases, with 9 bases between them. Looked up from germline, CDR1 is SGHRS and CDR2 is YFSETQ.

J is TRBJ1-5 and V is TRBV6-8, with TRBD1 matching 7 bases. CDR3 length equals 15 residues. Losses at the gene ends were 9 bases for V and 2 bases for J; bases not matched to a gene: 10. The germline V gene has CDR1 MNHGY and CDR2 SAAAGT. This chain's CDR3 is CASDYRQGRNQPQHF. The DNA of the CDR3 is TGTGCCAGTGACTACAGACAGGGACGCAATCAGCCCCAGCATTTT.

The chain is built from TRBV19 and TRBJ2-7; D ambiguous. The CDR3 spans 14 residues. Trimming took 2 bases from V and 0 from J, leaving 8 bases between them. Germline V gene sequence: CDR1 LNHDA, CDR2 SQIVND (reference sequence). CDR3 DNA sequence: TGTGCCAGTAGTATACAGGTGGGCTCCTACGAGCAGTACTTC. Translating it yields CASSIQVGSYEQYF.

This sequence joins TRBV5-6 and TRBJ2-7; 9 nucleotides line up with TRBD1. The CDR3 is 15 residues long. With V trimmed by 0 bases and J by 2 bases, 3 bases remained unmatched. Germline CDR1 and CDR2: SGHDT and YYEEEE. Here the CDR3 reads CASSLVDRGAYEQYF. CDR3 in DNA: TGTGCCAGCAGCTTGGTTGACAGGGGGGCCTACGAGCAGTACTTC.

The gene calls are TRBV9 and TRBJ2-1, with 9 bases identical to TRBD2. J lost 7 bases, V lost 5 bases, and 10 bases had no gene match. Germline loops: CDR1 SGDLS, CDR2 YYNGEE. The CDR3 is 15 amino acids. The CDR3 region is CASRDGRGGSNEQFF. DNA for the CDR3: TGTGCCAGCAGGGACGGGCGGGGGGGCTCGAATGAGCAGTTCTTC.

The chain uses TRBV7-2 and TRBJ2-5; possible D gene TRBD2, 5 bases. The ends were cut back, 3 bases at V and 2 bases at J, with 13 bases in the middle. CDR3 length: 15 amino acids. CDR1 is SGHTA, CDR2 FQGNSA, per germline. The CDR3 DNA sequence: TGTGCCAGCAGCTTCGTTTCGGAGGTTCAAGAGACCCAGTACTTC. Translation: CASSFVSEVQETQYF.

The chain recombines TRBV7-2 with TRBJ1-1; possibly TRBD1 for D (5 bases). Looked up from germline, CDR1 is SGHTA and CDR2 is FQGNSA. The CDR3 runs 16 residues. Trimming stripped 6 bases from V and 6 bases from J, with 23 bases between. The CDR3 reads CASRSYGGVAFAEAFF. The CDR3 bases are TGTGCCAGCAGATCCTACGGGGGTGTTGCTTTCGCTGAAGCTTTCTTT.

The rearrangement uses TRBV7-8 and TRBJ1-2; no reliable D call. The CDR3 contains 15 residues. V was pared by 5 bases and J by 4 bases, with 17 bases between. Germline V gene data show CDR1 as SGHVS and CDR2 as FQNEAQ. The DNA of the CDR3 is TGTGCCAGCAGCCCAAGGTGGGGAGGTGGCTATGGCTACACCTTC. The encoded protein is CASSPRWGGGYGYTF.

The chain uses TRBV2 and TRBJ2-5, with D hard to call. Looked up from germline, CDR1 is SNHLY and CDR2 is FYNNEI. V lost 5 bases and J 5 bases, leaving 6 bases between the germline ends. CDR3 length: 11 residues. This chain's CDR3 is CASSNGETQYF. CDR3 coding DNA: TGTGCCAGCAGTAACGGGGAGACCCAGTACTTC. Full variable domain (outside the CDR3, taken from reference TRBV2 and TRBJ2-5): EPEVTQTPSHQVTQMGQEVILRCVPISNHLYFYWYRQILGQKVEFLVSFYNNEISEKSEIFDDQFSVERPDGSNFTLKIRSTKLEDSAMYFCASSNGETQYFGPGTRLLVL.

Written as DNA, the CDR3 is TGTGCCTCCCAGCCCGGGACAGGGAGTGGCTACACCTTC. Protein: CASQPGTGSGYTF. The chain combines TRBV6-1 with TRBJ1-2; 9 bases are shared with TRBD1. Germline CDR1 reads MNHNS; CDR2 reads SASEGT. The CDR3 has 13 residues. V was pared by 11 bases and J by 7 bases, with 11 bases of the junction left unmatched.

CDR3 sequence (DNA): TGTGCCGGGCCCCGGGGACAGGGTGGCACAGATACGCAGTATTTT. Amino acids: CAGPRGQGGTDTQYF. This rearrangement joins TRBV2 to TRBJ2-3; 9 bases match TRBD1. The CDR3 runs to 15 residues. From germline, CDR1 is SNHLY and CDR2 FYNNEI. J lost 1 base, V lost 11 bases, and 10 bases had no gene match.

The rearrangement uses TRBV10-1 and TRBJ1-2, with TRBD1 as a possible D gene (5 bases). Trimming took off 7 bases at V and 8 bases at J, with 20 bases between the two ends. Germline V gene lookup returns CDR1 WNHNN and CDR2 SYGVQD (reference sequence). The CDR3 totals 14 residues. In nucleotides, the CDR3 is TGCGCCAGCAACACGTCGCGGGGGACGCCCGGCTACACCTTC. Protein product: CASNTSRGTPGYTF.

The CDR3 loop is CASSWTGADYGYTF. In DNA form, the CDR3 reads TGTGCCAGCAGTTGGACAGGGGCGGACTATGGCTACACCTTC. The V gene is TRBV2, the J gene TRBJ1-2; 9 bases are shared with TRBD1. Germline V gene sequence: CDR1 SNHLY, CDR2 FYNNEI. This CDR3 contains 14 residues. V shed 5 bases, J shed 3 bases, and the junction held 4 bases outside the gene matches.

The sample holds one count of this clone. The gene calls are TRBV6-1 and TRBJ2-7; TRBD1 might be the D (6 bases). Germline loops: CDR1 MNHNS, CDR2 SASEGT. Trimming shortened V by 6 bases and J by 3 bases, and 9 bases separated the two germline ends. The length of the CDR3 is 12 residues. CDR3 residues: CASRIGGYEQYF. CDR3 in DNA: TGTGCCAGCAGGATAGGGGGCTACGAGCAGTACTTC.

The CDR3, as DNA: TGTGCCAGCAGCCGGGACAGGGTCTCCCCCCTCCACTTT. This translates into CASSRDRVSPLHF. The chain has TRBV14 and TRBJ1-6; the match to TRBD1 covers 9 bases. The CDR3 length is 13 residues. Unmatched junction bases numbered 5, after V lost 4 bases and J lost 13 bases. Germline V CDR1 and CDR2: SGHDN, FVKESK.

CDR3 DNA sequence: TGTGCCAGCAACCGGGACAGGGAGAATGAAAAACTGTTTTTT. This gives the protein CASNRDRENEKLFF. The chain uses TRBV12-1 and TRBJ1-4; the table's D call TRBD1 went unverified against the DNA. TRBV12-1 is noted as a pseudogene. CDR3 length equals 14 residues.

The chain links TRBV9 to TRBJ2-1; D is perhaps TRBD2 (6 bases). Per germline, CDR1 SGDLS and CDR2 YYNGEE. CDR3 length: 15 residues. Trimming took off 3 bases at V and 5 bases at J, with 15 bases between the two ends. For the CDR3, the DNA is TGTGCCAGCAGCGCCCCCGGGAGAACGGACAATGAGCAGTTCTTC. Its protein product is CASSAPGRTDNEQFF.

V is TRBV5-6 and J is TRBJ2-1; 8 positions match TRBD2. In germline, CDR1 is SGHDT, CDR2 YYEEEE. The CDR3 runs 16 residues. Losses at the gene ends were 6 bases for V and 1 base for J; bases not matched to a gene: 9. This CDR3 is CASIQGLAGSYNEQFF. The CDR3 DNA is TGTGCCAGCATCCAAGGGTTAGCGGGGTCCTACAATGAGCAGTTCTTC.

The chain combines TRBV7-6 with TRBJ2-5; 9 nucleotides match TRBD1. The CDR3 sequence is 15 residues long. The germline V gene has CDR1 SGHVS and CDR2 FNYEAQ. Losses at the gene ends were 4 bases for V and 5 bases for J; bases not matched to a gene: 8. Here the CDR3 DNA reads TGTGCCAGCAGCTGGGGGGACAGGGACGGCGAGACCCAGTACTTC. It is translated as CASSWGDRDGETQYF.

The chain has TRBV6-6 and TRBJ1-5; a weak D match, TRBD1 (6 bases). This CDR3 region has 14 residues. Trimming stripped 4 bases from V and 5 bases from J, with 12 bases between. Germline V CDR1 and CDR2: MNHNY, SVGAGI (reference sequence). The CDR3 reads CASSSQGWHQPQHF. The CDR3 bases are TGTGCCAGCAGTTCTCAGGGGTGGCATCAGCCCCAGCATTTT.